This TCR beta chain was sequenced for a study of early T cells in non-severe SARS-CoV-2 infection (dated by TCRdb to the early 2020s). Broadly, across the study: Because TCR sequencing was done on bulk RNA from unsorted whole blood, the alpha and beta chains could not be paired.

CDR1 and CDR2, per the germline V gene, are SGHDN and FVKESK. The CDR3 sequence holds 19 residues, the cysteine and phenylalanine included. The kept DNA is CDR3 alone, 57 bases in frame from the first base. Trimming removed 2 bases from V and 5 bases from J; the gene matches leave 17 bases unexplained. This clonotype was seen more than once but under ten times. There is no known antigen for this receptor. The sample holds no much larger clone one base away, and base qualities are not on file. This was a case-control study nested in a cohort of healthcare workers in London, UK, who had nasopharyngeal swab PCR tests and blood samples taken every week. Healthcare workers were recruited between 23 and 31 March 2020, during the week of the UK lockdown, and were followed weekly for up to roughly 16 weeks. Broader findings and caveats from the paper: VDJdb matching was skewed toward anti-spike CD8 responses and likely underestimated virus-specific expansions by missing private and CD4 specificities.

The library was produced with 5' RACE. These reads were obtained on a NextSeq 500. Unique molecular identifiers were attached to individual cDNA molecules in the TCR library protocol so that sequencing error and PCR bias could be corrected. Sequencing covered both TCR alpha and beta chains, and within each sample the abundances of alpha and beta sequences were tightly co-correlated. As for how the authors treated the data: Decombinator V4 was used to perform V gene, J gene and CDR3 annotation of TCR sequences. Expanded TCRs were defined as changing significantly between any two time points under a Poisson model with p below 0.0001. Abundances of TCRs were expressed as counts per million after normalisation to the total number of TCRs sequenced in each sample. TRAV1-2 paired with TRAJ12, TRAJ20 or TRAJ33 defined MAIT TCRs, while TRAV10 paired with TRAJ18 defined iNKT TCRs. A search of VDJdb, accessed on 1 November 2021, was run for TCRs annotated to CMV, EBV and SARS-CoV-2, with TCRs annotated for multiple antigens excluded. The public sequencing data were trimmed at Q25 with fastp and processed into clonotypes with MiXCR by TCRdb, which kept only in-frame beta chains. Rows merge per CDR3 protein into single entries with the most common DNA and genes. TCRdb, not the authors, supplied the V and J calls. The sample table lists about 64,000 distinct CDR3 sequences, around 14% of them with a count of one. About 4.2% of the sample rests with the top ten.

This receptor chain uses TRBV14 and TRBJ2-2, and 7 junction bases match TRBD2. The source of this sequence is an adult who was a healthcare worker with PCR-confirmed SARS-CoV-2 infection or an uninfected control (not recorded which). Sequencing was performed on whole blood. The CDR3 loop reads CASSQFKIGPSGKTGELFF. DNA sequence: TGTGCCAGCAGCCAATTCAAAATTGGCCCTAGCGGAAAGACCGGGGAGCTGTTTTTT.